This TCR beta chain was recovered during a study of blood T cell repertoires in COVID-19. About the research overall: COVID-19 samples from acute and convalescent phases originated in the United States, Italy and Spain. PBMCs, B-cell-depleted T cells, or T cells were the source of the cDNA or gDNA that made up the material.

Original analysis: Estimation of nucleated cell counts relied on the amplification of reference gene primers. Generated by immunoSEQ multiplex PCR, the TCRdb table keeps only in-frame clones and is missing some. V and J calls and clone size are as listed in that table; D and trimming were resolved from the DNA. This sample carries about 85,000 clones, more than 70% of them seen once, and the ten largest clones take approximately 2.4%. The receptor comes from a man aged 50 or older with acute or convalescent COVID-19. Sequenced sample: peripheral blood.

In nucleotides, the CDR3 is TGTGCCAGCAGCCAAGAGGGCCCTCGCGTCCCGCCTGGGGCCAACGTCCTGACTTTC. This encodes CASSQEGPRVPPGANVLTF. The chain employs TRBV3-1 (or the pseudogene TRBV3-2) and TRBJ2-6; D unresolved. V was clipped by 0 bases and J by 2 bases, with 17 bases between them. This CDR3 contains 19 residues. Germline CDR1 is LGHDT and CDR2 is YNNKEL (reference sequence).